The clone carrying this TCR beta chain was seen a few times. Antigen: not known. The CDR3 length is 14 residues. Unmatched junction bases numbered 11, after V lost 5 bases and J lost 11 bases. The data stem from a study of response to subunit inactivated influenza vaccine. Findings and caveats of the study: Few additional T cells are recruited per seasonal influenza vaccination, authors suggested.

TCRdb re-called the RT-PCR reads through MiXCR, storing one row per CDR3 protein. The sample lists a few hundred thousand distinct CDR3 sequences, roughly 20% occurring once. V gene TRBV12-3 or TRBV12-4 combines with J gene TRBJ1-1; 10 bases map to TRBD1. This specimen was PBMCs from blood, taken about 20 months after vaccination. The receptor was derived from a man aged 50 to 69 who received an inactivated influenza vaccine. CDR3 in DNA: TGTGCCAGCAGTGACGCCGACAGGGGGCGAATGGCTTTCTTT. This codes for CASSDADRGRMAFF.